The 7 T cell receptor beta chains presented below share a single source sample, sequenced in a study of cytomegalovirus exposure and HLA in healthy donors. It was with 60 Vbeta and 13 Jbeta primers that the PCR ran. Assay used: immunoSEQ multiplex PCR; TCRdb lists only in-frame clones, some missing. Here the sample spans around 180,000 clones, roughly 77% being singletons. Sequences were obtained from PBMCs. The receptors here all came from a woman aged 50 to 60 in good health and CMV-seronegative.

The chain couples TRBV4-1 to TRBJ1-2, with D unclear. The V gene's germline CDR1 is MGHRA and CDR2 YSYEKL. V lost 1 base, J lost 3 bases, and 12 bases lay in between. The length of the CDR3 is 15 residues. The CDR3 sequence: CASSQVGGSDYGYTF. CDR3 bases: TGCGCCAGCAGCCAAGTGGGAGGGTCGGACTATGGCTACACCTTC.

This chain connects TRBV5-4 to TRBJ1-4; TRBD1 aligns across 7 bases. V trimming: 0 bases; J trimming: 4 bases; junction bases outside the gene matches: 6. The germline gives CDR1 SGHNT, CDR2 YYREEE (reference sequence). The CDR3 extends over 16 amino acids. This CDR3 is CASSLGQGRGNEKLFF. The CDR3 DNA is TGTGCCAGCAGCTTGGGACAGGGAAGGGGTAATGAAAAACTGTTTTTT.

This sequence joins TRBV28 and TRBJ1-2, with 7 bases that match TRBD1. V lost 5 bases, J lost 3 bases, and 6 bases stayed unmatched. Per the germline V gene, CDR1 is MDHEN and CDR2 is SYDVKM. This CDR3 contains 14 residues. The CDR3 DNA reads TGTGCCAGCAGTCTCGGGACAGAAGACTATGGCTACACCTTC. Translating it yields CASSLGTEDYGYTF.

The chain has TRBV19 and TRBJ2-1, with TRBD2 identical over 11 bases. Trimming at V came to 6 bases and at J to 6 bases, leaving 7 bases not matched to a gene. Germline CDR1 is LNHDA and CDR2 is SQIVND (reference sequence). The CDR3 is 15 residues long. CDR3: CASRERLAGFNEQFF. The CDR3 DNA reads TGTGCCAGTAGGGAGAGACTAGCGGGATTCAATGAGCAGTTCTTC.

The chain joins TRBV5-4 to TRBJ1-2; 7 nucleotides agree with TRBD1. Germline assignment: CDR1 SGHNT and CDR2 YYREEE (reference sequence). Trimming took 0 bases from V and 7 from J; bases not matched to a gene: 12. The CDR3 has 16 amino acids. As DNA, the CDR3 is TGTGCCAGCAGCTTGGCCTTGACGGCGGCAGGGGGTGGCTACACCTTC. Amino acid sequence: CASSLALTAAGGGYTF.

This rearrangement joins TRBV7-3 to TRBJ2-2; no clear D. V lost 2 bases and J 6 bases, leaving 13 bases between the germline ends. The CDR3 runs to 15 residues. Germline V gene sequence: CDR1 SGHTA, CDR2 FQGTGA. CDR3 in DNA: TGTGCCAGCAGCTTAGGTTCCGGGTTTGCCGGGGAGCTGTTTTTT. It specifies CASSLGSGFAGELFF.

The chain is built from TRBV9 and TRBJ2-5; D may be TRBD2 (5 bases). The CDR3 sequence is 15 residues long. V lost 0 bases, J lost 5 bases, and 14 bases lay in between. The germline V gene has CDR1 SGDLS and CDR2 YYNGEE. This CDR3 is CASSVGPLRGETQYF. CDR3 bases: TGTGCCAGCAGCGTAGGACCCTTACGCGGGGAGACCCAGTACTTC.